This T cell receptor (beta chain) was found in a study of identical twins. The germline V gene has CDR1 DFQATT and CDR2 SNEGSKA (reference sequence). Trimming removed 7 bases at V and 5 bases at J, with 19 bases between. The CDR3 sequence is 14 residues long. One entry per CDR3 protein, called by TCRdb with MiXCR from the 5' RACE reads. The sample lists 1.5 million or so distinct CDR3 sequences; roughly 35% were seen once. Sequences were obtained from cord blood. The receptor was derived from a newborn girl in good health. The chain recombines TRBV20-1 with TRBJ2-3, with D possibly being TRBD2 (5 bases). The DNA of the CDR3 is TGCAGTGTTAAACCGCGACTAAATCTAGATACGCAGTATTTT. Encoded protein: CSVKPRLNLDTQYF.